Reported below is one T cell receptor (beta chain). These data belong to a study of control samples from healthy donors and cancer patients. The V and J ends lost 4 bases and 3 bases respectively, with 15 bases between them. The CDR3 has 15 amino acids. Germline V gene lookup returns CDR1 SGHVS and CDR2 FQNEAQ. Measured with immunoSEQ multiplex PCR; TCRdb has only the in-frame clones, and not every one. The table records approximately 110,000 clones, less than 95% of them present only once. The source of this sequence is a human donor in good health. The donor label of this sample is uncertain. Sequenced sample: blood. The chain is built from TRBV7-8 and TRBJ1-2; D may be TRBD1 (6 bases). The CDR3 nucleotides read TGTGCCAGCAGCTCAGGTGGCAGGGGAGACTATGGCTACACCTTC. Translating gives CASSSGGRGDYGYTF.